This T cell receptor (beta chain) was profiled in a study of cytomegalovirus exposure and HLA in healthy donors. Whole-study results and caveats: Cytomegalovirus-associated status was assigned to some 180 TCR beta chains. Rare TCR sequences predominated, though certain public TCRs were found in many donors. Subsequent analysis found a tendency for first-cohort TCR clusters to co-occur within the 90 to 150 validation repertoires. High specificity and sensitivity for cytomegalovirus status were reported for the classifier.

Sequencing was performed with immunoSEQ multiplex PCR; in TCRdb, only in-frame clones are kept and a portion is missing. Found here are more than 300,000 clones, 75% to 90% of them singletons; the top ten hold 0.83%. Germline values: CDR1 LNHNV, CDR2 YYDKDF (reference sequence). The CDR3 consists of 15 residues. V shed 3 bases and J 4 bases; nucleotides not matched to a gene: 9. This clone was seen once. Its antigen is not identified. V usage is TRBV15 and J usage is TRBJ2-7, with 7 bases matching TRBD2. Sequences were obtained from PBMCs. This clonotype originated in a young woman in good health and CMV-seronegative. Written as DNA, the CDR3 is TGTGCCACCAGCAGCCACGGGGGGACGGTGTACGAGCAGTACTTC. Its protein is CATSSHGGTVYEQYF.